This T cell receptor beta chain appears in the sequencing data of a study of blood T cells in healthy people across ages. Study-wide points: Observed TCR beta diversity per million T cells went down as age went up. This fall followed a roughly linear course with age. Naive T cell percentage showed a strong correlation with TCR beta diversity.

The CDR3 is 12 amino acids. CDR1 MNHNS and CDR2 SASEGT come from the germline V gene. A sample-barcoded 5' primer and a J-beta primer mix were used in a second PCR of roughly 7 to 11 cycles. TCRdb used MiXCR to reprocess the 5' RACE reads, holding one entry per CDR3 protein. Here the sample spans hundreds of thousands of distinct CDR3 sequences, 45% to 50% being singletons. With respect to this clonotype: Its antigen is unknown.

The chain carries TRBV6-1 and TRBJ2-4; D is undetermined. The J call may not be correct, given that the DNA end is closer to TRBJ2-7. The sample comprised blood. This receptor was taken from an older woman in good health. The CDR3 here is CASSAQTDEQYF. The CDR3 DNA is TGTGCCAGCAGTGCCCAGACCGACGAGCAGTACTTC.